One and the same sample provided the 21 T cell receptor beta chains below, sequenced in a study of cytomegalovirus exposure and HLA in healthy donors. Primers: 60 Vbeta forward and 13 Jbeta reverse. Produced via immunoSEQ multiplex PCR; TCRdb's table is partial and in-frame only. The table has around 200,000 clones, 80% to 85% seen once; the top ten hold over 1.5%. Material for sequencing was PBMCs. The receptors shown here come from a man aged 45-65 years in good health and CMV-seronegative.

The chain uses TRBV27 and TRBJ2-5; D call uncertain. The CDR3 length is 15 residues. The V gene lost 4 bases and the J gene lost 2 bases, with 14 bases spanning the gap. Per the germline V gene, CDR1 is MNHEY and CDR2 is SMNVEV (reference sequence). CDR3 amino acids: CASSSQDTNQETQYF. CDR3 bases: TGTGCCAGCAGTTCCCAAGACACAAATCAAGAGACCCAGTACTTC.

The J gene is TRBJ1-4, the V gene TRBV6-1, with D tentatively TRBD1 (5 bases). V was trimmed by 7 bases and J by 5 bases, leaving 14 bases between them. The CDR3 is made up of 14 amino acids. The germline gives CDR1 MNHNS, CDR2 SASEGT. In DNA form, the CDR3 reads TGTGCCAGCACAGTTACAGGTTCGAATGAAAAACTGTTTTTT. It codes for CASTVTGSNEKLFF.

This clone was seen a single time. The rearrangement uses TRBV19 and TRBJ1-3; D unresolved. Germline CDR1 reads LNHDA; CDR2 reads SQIVND (reference sequence). Trimming stripped 3 bases from V and 0 bases from J, with 6 bases between. This CDR3 spans 14 amino acids. CDR3 in DNA: TGTGCCAGTAGTATCAGTGACTCTGGAAACACCATATATTTT. It translates to CASSISDSGNTIYF.

The CDR3 sequence: CASSALSYEQYF. The CDR3 DNA is TGTGCCAGCAGCGCTCTATCCTACGAGCAGTACTTC. The chain combines TRBV11-3 with TRBJ2-7; no definite D call. CDR1 and CDR2 from the germline V gene are SGHNT and YENEEA. The V and J ends lost 5 bases and 1 base respectively, with 6 bases between them. This CDR3 spans 12 amino acids. The full variable domain, completed using reference TRBV11-3 and TRBJ2-7, is EAGVVQSPRYKIIEKKQPVAFWCNPISGHNTLYWYLQNLGQGPELLIRYENEEAVDDSQLPKDRFSAERLKGVDSTLKIQPAELGDSAVYLCASSALSYEQYFGPGTRLTVT.

The chain uses TRBV29-1 and TRBJ1-3; no reliable D call. Germline V CDR1 and CDR2: SQVTM, ANQGSEA. V lost 4 bases and J lost 0, with 4 bases in between. The CDR3 runs 12 residues. The DNA for the CDR3 is TGCAGCGTTGCGGTCTCTGGAAACACCATATATTTT. This translates into CSVAVSGNTIYF.

The chain has TRBV28 and TRBJ2-3; weak D call: TRBD2 (6 bases). CDR1 is MDHEN and CDR2 is SYDVKM in the germline V gene. Trimming took off 2 bases at V and 3 bases at J, with 15 bases between the two ends. This CDR3 has 16 residues. CDR3 in amino acids: CASSLGGTGGTDTQYF. Written as DNA, the CDR3 is TGTGCCAGCAGTTTAGGCGGAACCGGGGGAACAGATACGCAGTATTTT.

The chain is built from TRBV18 and TRBJ2-2; 8 positions match TRBD1. Unmatched junction bases numbered 6, after V lost 3 bases and J lost 0 bases. This CDR3 spans 17 amino acids. CDR1 and CDR2 (germline): KGHSH, LQKENI. For the CDR3, the DNA is TGTGCCAGCTCACCGAGGGGACAGGTCACGAACACCGGGGAGCTGTTTTTT. Protein sequence: CASSPRGQVTNTGELFF. Full variable domain (missing parts from reference TRBV18 and TRBJ2-2): NAGVMQNPRHLVRRRGQEARLRCSPMKGHSHVYWYRQLPEEGLKFMVYLQKENIIDESGMPKERFSAEFPKEGPSILRIQQVVRGDSAAYFCASSPRGQVTNTGELFFGEGSRLTVL.

The chain links TRBV6-4 to TRBJ1-1; no firm D call. From germline, CDR1 is MRHNA and CDR2 SNTAGT. There are 15 residues in the CDR3. The germline V and J ends were trimmed by 6 bases and 0 bases, with 14 bases remaining between them. The CDR3 sequence is CASRWKGGMNTEAFF. The CDR3 coding sequence is TGTGCCAGCAGGTGGAAAGGAGGGATGAACACTGAAGCTTTCTTT.

The chain uses TRBV9 and TRBJ1-6, with D hard to call. The CDR3 is 14 amino acids. V was clipped by 2 bases and J by 6 bases, with 9 bases between them. Germline assignment: CDR1 SGDLS and CDR2 YYNGEE. As DNA, the CDR3 is TGTGCCAGCAGCGTTACCACTCTTAATTCACCCCTCCACTTT. This sequence encodes CASSVTTLNSPLHF.

The rearrangement joins TRBV28 to TRBJ2-1, with D unclear. The length of the CDR3 is 15 residues. Trimming removed 3 bases at V and 0 bases at J, with 9 bases between. Germline-derived CDR1 and CDR2 are MDHEN and SYDVKM. The CDR3 sequence: CASSLWSSSYNEQFF. The CDR3 bases are TGTGCCAGCAGTTTGTGGTCCAGCTCCTACAATGAGCAGTTCTTC.

J is TRBJ2-5 and V is TRBV11-2; TRBD1 matches at 9 bases. Germline CDR1 reads SGHAT; CDR2 reads FQNNGV. With V trimmed by 3 bases and J by 3 bases, 5 bases remained unmatched. This CDR3 has 15 amino acids. For the CDR3, the DNA is TGTGCCAGCAGCTTGGTGACAGGGGGTGAAGAGACCCAGTACTTC. Its translation is CASSLVTGGEETQYF.

V and J are TRBV15 and TRBJ2-5, with a possible D match to TRBD2 (5 bases). Trimming stripped 3 bases from V and 4 bases from J, with 12 bases between. The CDR3 consists of 14 residues. Germline CDR1 is LNHNV and CDR2 is YYDKDF (reference sequence). This CDR3 is CATSRGDSLETQYF. CDR3 DNA sequence: TGTGCCACCAGCAGGGGAGACTCACTAGAGACCCAGTACTTC.

V is TRBV2 and J is TRBJ2-5, with 7 positions matching TRBD2. Germline CDR1 and CDR2: SNHLY and FYNNEI. Unmatched junction bases numbered 6, after V lost 6 bases and J lost 2 bases. The CDR3 has 14 residues. The chain's CDR3 is CASRRENGQETQYF. The CDR3 DNA sequence: TGTGCCAGCAGGCGGGAGAATGGTCAAGAGACCCAGTACTTC.

The chain is built from TRBV27 and TRBJ1-6, with 9 nucleotides matching TRBD1. This CDR3 contains 17 residues. The V and J ends lost 0 bases and 6 bases, in that order; junction bases with no gene match: 6. Germline V lookup: CDR1 MNHEY, CDR2 SMNVEV (reference sequence). The DNA of the CDR3 is TGTGCCAGCAGTTTATCGTCGGGACAGGGACTTAATTCACCCCTCCACTTT. This gives the protein CASSLSSGQGLNSPLHF.

On this clone: Other DNA sequences from this sample encode an identical CDR3 as well. In DNA form, the CDR3 reads TGTGCCAGCAGCTTATCAGGGTCCGGAAACACCATATATTTT. This translates into CASSLSGSGNTIYF. The V and J genes are TRBV7-9 and TRBJ1-3; D is possibly TRBD1 (5 bases). In germline, CDR1 is SEHNR, CDR2 FQNEAQ (reference sequence). Trimming cost V 2 bases and J 4 bases, with 9 bases left between them. The CDR3 is made up of 14 amino acids.

The table lists this clone with a few counts. The CDR3 bases are TGTGCCAGCAGATGGGGCGGGGGGGCGTTCGGAGAGACCCAGTACTTC. Translating it yields CASRWGGGAFGETQYF. V usage is TRBV2 and J usage is TRBJ2-5; TRBD2 matches 9 bases. Trimming took 6 bases from V and 4 from J; bases not matched to a gene: 12. CDR3 length: 16 residues. Germline V gene sequence: CDR1 SNHLY, CDR2 FYNNEI.

The chain uses TRBV9 and TRBJ1-2, with TRBD1 as a possible D gene (5 bases). Germline V lookup: CDR1 SGDLS, CDR2 YYNGEE. The CDR3 has 15 amino acids. V lost 0 bases and J lost 2, with 11 bases in between. CDR3 sequence (DNA): TGTGCCAGCAGCGTAGACCCAGGGCCGAACTATGGCTACACCTTC. Translation gives CASSVDPGPNYGYTF.

The chain is built from TRBV30 and TRBJ1-4; D ambiguous. Germline values: CDR1 GTSNPN, CDR2 SVGIG (reference sequence). The V and J ends lost 4 bases and 0 bases respectively, with 9 bases between them. The CDR3 loop spans 14 amino acids. The DNA of the CDR3 is TGTGCCTGGAACGGGAGGACAACTAATGAAAAACTGTTTTTT. Protein product: CAWNGRTTNEKLFF.

The chain combines TRBV11-1 with TRBJ2-3, with 9 bases matching TRBD2. Trimming took 6 bases from V and 0 from J; bases not matched to a gene: 4. The CDR3 has 15 residues. Germline V gene data show CDR1 as SGHAT and CDR2 as FQDESV (reference sequence). CDR3 in amino acids: CASSPSGISTDTQYF. The CDR3 DNA reads as TGTGCCAGCAGTCCTAGCGGGATAAGCACAGATACGCAGTATTTT.

V and J are TRBV2 and TRBJ2-2; D call uncertain. CDR3 length: 15 residues. Between the trimmed V and J ends, which lost 4 bases and 5 bases, there was a span of 14 bases. Germline V CDR1 and CDR2: SNHLY, FYNNEI. For the CDR3, the DNA is TGTGCCAGCAGTGGGCAGCCCACTATGACCGGGGAGCTGTTTTTT. It codes for CASSGQPTMTGELFF.

The chain has TRBV29-1 and TRBJ2-7, with 7 bases that match TRBD1. The V and J ends lost 7 bases and 12 bases, in that order; junction bases with no gene match: 15. Per the germline V gene, CDR1 is SQVTM and CDR2 is ANQGSEA. The CDR3 runs to 12 residues. This CDR3 is CSGGWGEGQRYF. The CDR3 nucleotides read TGCAGCGGCGGGTGGGGTGAGGGACAGCGGTACTTC.